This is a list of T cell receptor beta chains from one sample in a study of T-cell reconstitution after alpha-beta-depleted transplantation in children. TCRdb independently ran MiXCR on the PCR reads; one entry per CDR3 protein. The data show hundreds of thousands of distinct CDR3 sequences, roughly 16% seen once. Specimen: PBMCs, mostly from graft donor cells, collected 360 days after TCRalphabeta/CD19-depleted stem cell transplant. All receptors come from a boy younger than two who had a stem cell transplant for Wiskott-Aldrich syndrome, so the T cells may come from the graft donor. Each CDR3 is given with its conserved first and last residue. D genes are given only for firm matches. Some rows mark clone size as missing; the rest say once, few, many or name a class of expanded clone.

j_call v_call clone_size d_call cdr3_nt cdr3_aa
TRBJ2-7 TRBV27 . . TGTGCCAGCAGTCCCCCCGGGCGGGGCAGATCAAGGGCCTACGAGCAGTACTTC CASSPPGRGRSRAYEQYF
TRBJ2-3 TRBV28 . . TGTGCCAGCAGTCCCGGGACCAAATCCCACACAGATACGCAGTATTTT CASSPGTKSHTDTQYF
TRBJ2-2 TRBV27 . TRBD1 TGTGCCAGCAAAATGGGACAGGGTACCGGGGAGCTGTTTTTT CASKMGQGTGELFF
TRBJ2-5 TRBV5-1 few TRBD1 TGCGCCAGCAGCCTCATGGACAGGGAAGAGACCCAGTACTTC CASSLMDREETQYF
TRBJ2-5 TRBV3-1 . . TGTGCCAGCAGCCAAGGGGCTTGGCAAGAGACCCAGTACTTC CASSQGAWQETQYF
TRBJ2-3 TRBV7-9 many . TGTGCCAGCAGCTTATACAACACAGATACGCAGTATTTT CASSLYNTDTQYF
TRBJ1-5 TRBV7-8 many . TGTGCCAGCAGCTCAGCTTGGGATGTTAGCAATCAGCCCCAGCATTTT CASSSAWDVSNQPQHF
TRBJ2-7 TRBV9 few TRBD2 TGTGCCAGCAGCGTATCCCATGGCGGGAGCAGGACCTACGAGCAGTACTTC CASSVSHGGSRTYEQYF
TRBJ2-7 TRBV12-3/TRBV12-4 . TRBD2 TGTGGCAGCAGTTGGGGGCTAGCGGGGGCGGGGGAGCAGTACTTC CGSSWGLAGAGEQYF
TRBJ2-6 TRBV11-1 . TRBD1 TGTGCCAGCAGCTTCGTACAGGGGTTCTTGGCTGGGGCCAACGTCCTGACTTTC CASSFVQGFLAGANVLTF